The source of this T cell receptor (beta chain) is a study of blood T cell repertoires in COVID-19. Trimming took off 2 bases at V and 12 bases at J, with 8 bases between the two ends. Per the germline V gene, CDR1 is LGHNA and CDR2 is YNFKEQ. The CDR3 extends over 12 amino acids. This clone was seen only once. In the original workflow: It was from reference gene primer amplification that nucleated cell counts were estimated. TCRdb keeps only in-frame clones here, not all; method: immunoSEQ multiplex PCR. V and J calls plus clone size are reproduced from that table; the DNA served to infer D and trimming. The data show 150,000 to 200,000 clones, with 70% to 85% seen just once and 20% to 25% held by the top ten.

This chain uses TRBV4-2 with TRBJ1-6; a weak D match, TRBD1 (5 bases). Sequenced sample: peripheral blood. The receptor was isolated from a woman at least 80 years old with acute or convalescent COVID-19. The DNA for the CDR3 is TGTGCCAGCAGCCAAAACCAGGGACCCCTCCACTTT. Its translation: CASSQNQGPLHF.